Each of the 8 T cell receptor beta chains below was sequenced from the same sample in a study of blood T cells in healthy people across ages (dated by TCRdb to the mid-2010s). Library prep was done by 5' RACE. This sample was sequenced with an Illumina HiSeq 2500. A second PCR of roughly 7 to 12 cycles was run with a J-beta primer mix and a sample-barcoded 5' primer. TCRdb ran its own pipeline on the public reads, namely fastp trimming at Q25 and MiXCR clone calling, and kept in-frame beta chains. Rows are combined by CDR3 protein, so each entry shows the most common genes and DNA. This sample has about 640,000 distinct CDR3 sequences in its table, and under 30% of those were observed once. The ten largest clones add up to roughly 14% of the sample. The material sequenced was blood. All receptors come from a woman of 80 years or more in good health.

The sample holds many counts of this clonotype. The chain combines TRBV18 with TRBJ1-2; D unresolved. The CDR3 extends over 13 amino acids. The V end was cut by 3 bases, the J end by 6 bases, with 11 bases between. Germline values: CDR1 KGHSH, CDR2 LQKENI. CDR3 protein: CASSPYGVDGYTF. The CDR3 bases are TGTGCCAGCTCACCGTATGGGGTGGATGGCTACACCTTC.

This clonotype was seen a handful of times. The rearrangement uses TRBV6-1 and TRBJ1-1; tentatively, D is TRBD1 (5 bases). Trimming pared 0 bases from V and 1 base from J, leaving 12 bases between. The CDR3 consists of 16 residues. Germline V gene data show CDR1 as MNHNS and CDR2 as SASEGT. The CDR3 loop is CASSEALRGRNTEAFF. The CDR3 DNA reads TGTGCCAGCAGTGAAGCGCTTCGGGGGAGGAACACTGAAGCTTTCTTT.

The chain carries TRBV7-9 and TRBJ2-1; 7 nucleotides match TRBD1. The germline V gene encodes CDR1 SEHNR and CDR2 FQNEAQ (reference sequence). Trimming removed 7 bases from V and 6 bases from J; junction bases left unmatched: 15. The CDR3 loop spans 16 amino acids. The CDR3 reads CASTLPRTGYGNEQFF. CDR3 in DNA: TGTGCCAGCACCCTCCCGAGGACAGGCTATGGCAATGAGCAGTTCTTC.

With regard to this clonotype: This may come from a read error, since a much larger clone is one base off. The chain recombines TRBV6-4 with TRBJ2-7; TRBD2 matches at 9 bases. Germline V gene sequence: CDR1 MRHNA, CDR2 SNTAGT. Trimming cost V 2 bases and J 7 bases; bases outside gene matches: 12. The CDR3 extends over 16 amino acids. CDR3 protein: CASSDPLAGGPNEQYF. The CDR3, as DNA: TGTGCCAGCAGTGACCCGCTGGCGGGGGGGCCCAATGAGCAGTACTTC.

The chain combines TRBV10-3 with TRBJ2-1, with TRBD2 matching 11 bases. Germline V gene data show CDR1 as ENHRY and CDR2 as SYGVKD. The CDR3 has 16 residues. The V segment lost 3 bases and the J segment 6 bases; nucleotides outside the gene matches: 7. This CDR3 is CAISDGASGRLNEQFF. For the CDR3, the DNA is TGTGCCATCAGTGACGGGGCTAGCGGGAGGCTCAATGAGCAGTTCTTC.

The chain has TRBV7-2 and TRBJ2-5; D may match TRBD1 or TRBD2 (5 bases each). CDR1 and CDR2 (germline): SGHTA, FQGNSA. The CDR3 covers 15 residues. With 2 bases removed from V and 5 bases from J, the gap between germline ends came to 15 bases. CDR3 nucleotide sequence: TGTACCAGCAGCTTAACTTCCGGGGCAGTTGAGACCCAGTACTTC. Its translation: CTSSLTSGAVETQYF.

The table lists this clonotype with many counts. The chain couples TRBV3-1 to TRBJ2-5; D perhaps matches TRBD2 (5 bases). Germline V CDR1 and CDR2: LGHDT, YNNKEL (reference sequence). This CDR3 is 14 amino acids long. Deletions cut 3 bases from V and 4 bases from J, with 12 bases between. CDR3 amino acids: CASSHASRGETQYF. Here the CDR3 DNA reads TGTGCCAGCAGCCACGCCTCTCGGGGAGAGACCCAGTACTTC.

This clonotype was seen ten or more times. The rearrangement links TRBV6-2 or TRBV6-3 to TRBJ2-1, with 11 positions matching TRBD2. This CDR3 contains 16 residues. Trimming took 6 bases from V and 4 from J; bases not matched to a gene: 8. Germline V gene data show CDR1 as MNHEY and CDR2 as SVGEGT. This CDR3 is CASRVSGGADYNEQFF. The CDR3 DNA sequence: TGTGCCAGCAGAGTTAGCGGGGGGGCGGATTACAATGAGCAGTTCTTC.